This passage covers 21 T cell receptor beta chains from one sample sequenced in a study of blood T cell repertoires in COVID-19. Data came from immunoSEQ multiplex PCR; TCRdb stores just in-frame clones and leaves some out. Here the sample spans roughly 260,000 clones, approximately 85% being singletons. The material sequenced was PBMCs or T cells enriched from blood (not recorded which). The source is a woman between 50 and 59 years old who had recovered from COVID-19.

Details on this clone: The DNA is left out, because the CDR3 cannot be placed on it with certainty; the CDR3 is given as TCRdb lists it. The chain uses TRBV6-5 and TRBJ2-1; whether TRBD1, the table's D call, matches the DNA was not checked. The CDR3 numbers 14 amino acids, ends counted. CDR1 MNHEY and CDR2 SVGAGI come from the germline V gene. The CDR3 reads CASSSSTGYNEQFF.

For the CDR3, the DNA is TGTGCCAGCAGCTTAGGGGGAACAGGGATTCAAGAGACCCAGTACTTC. Encoded protein: CASSLGGTGIQETQYF. The V gene is TRBV11-3, the J gene TRBJ2-5; maybe TRBD1 (6 bases). The CDR3 has 16 amino acids. V was trimmed by 1 base and J by 2 bases, leaving 14 bases between them. CDR1 is SGHNT, CDR2 YENEEA, per germline.

This clone has more than one count but fewer than ten. This chain's CDR3 is CASSLAGGTNTGELFF. In nucleotides, the CDR3 is TGTGCCAGTAGTCTGGCAGGGGGCACGAACACCGGGGAGCTGTTTTTT. This chain connects TRBV19 to TRBJ2-2; 8 bases align to TRBD1. Unmatched junction bases numbered 5, after V lost 5 bases and J lost 0 bases. Germline V gene sequence: CDR1 LNHDA, CDR2 SQIVND (reference sequence). This CDR3 is built from 16 residues.

The chain couples TRBV12-3 or TRBV12-4 to TRBJ1-3; 7 bases align to TRBD1. The CDR3 length is 13 residues. Trimming cost V 4 bases and J 5 bases; bases outside gene matches: 2. The CDR3 sequence is CASSWDRRNTIYF. For the CDR3, the DNA is TGTGCCAGCAGTTGGGACAGAAGAAACACCATATATTTT.

V usage is TRBV29-1 and J usage is TRBJ1-2; unclear D gene. V shed 7 bases and J shed 6 bases, with 21 bases lying between them. CDR1 is SQVTM and CDR2 is ANQGSEA in the germline V gene. CDR3 length equals 14 residues. CDR3 amino acids: CSGRLGLGRDGYTF. In nucleotides, the CDR3 is TGCAGCGGACGCCTCGGACTAGGGAGGGATGGCTACACCTTC.

The chain has TRBV5-1 and TRBJ2-5; 9 nucleotides line up with TRBD2. Germline V lookup: CDR1 SGHRS, CDR2 YFSETQ. This CDR3 contains 17 residues. The V gene end was trimmed by 0 bases and the J gene end by 1 base; junction bases not matched to a gene: 7. Written as DNA, the CDR3 is TGCGCCAGCAGCTTGGGTTACGGGACTAGCAGCCAAGAGACCCAGTACTTC. Translation: CASSLGYGTSSQETQYF.

The table lists this clone with a count of one. The chain links TRBV19 to TRBJ1-2; 7 bases match TRBD1. The CDR3 loop spans 15 amino acids. Germline CDR1 reads LNHDA; CDR2 reads SQIVND (reference sequence). J was trimmed by 3 bases and V by 5 bases; bases with no gene match: 9. The CDR3 DNA reads TGTGCCAGTAGTCCTCGACAGGGAGGTGACTATGGCTACACCTTC. Protein product: CASSPRQGGDYGYTF.

This sequence joins TRBV28 and TRBJ2-1, with D possibly matching TRBD1 (5 bases). Between the trimmed V and J ends, which lost 6 bases and 3 bases, there was a span of 15 bases. The CDR3 runs 15 residues. Germline V gives CDR1 MDHEN, CDR2 SYDVKM. This CDR3 is CASSKTGFDYNEQFF. In nucleotides, the CDR3 is TGTGCCAGCAGCAAAACAGGATTCGACTACAATGAGCAGTTCTTC.

The gene calls are TRBV19 and TRBJ2-1; TRBD1 matches at 8 bases. Germline V gene data show CDR1 as LNHDA and CDR2 as SQIVND (reference sequence). After removal of 10 bases from V and 6 bases from J, the junction contained 11 bases not matched to a gene. The CDR3 loop spans 14 amino acids. CDR3 region: CATHPDREGNEQFF. The CDR3 nucleotides read TGTGCCACCCACCCGGACAGGGAAGGCAATGAGCAGTTCTTC. Variable domain in full (rest from reference TRBV19 and TRBJ2-1): DGGITQSPKYLFRKEGQNVTLSCEQNLNHDAMYWYRQDPGQGLRLIYYSQIVNDFQKGDIAEGYSVSREKKESFPLTVTSAQKNPTAFYLCATHPDREGNEQFFGPGTRLTVL.

The CDR3: CAWSVRTRSTYYGYTF. CDR3 coding DNA: TGTGCCTGGAGTGTACGGACTCGTTCGACGTACTATGGCTACACCTTC. The V call is TRBV30, the J call TRBJ1-2; D ambiguous. Germline CDR1 and CDR2: GTSNPN and SVGIG (reference sequence). The CDR3 runs to 16 residues. The V and J ends lost 0 bases and 3 bases respectively, with 17 bases between them.

The V and J genes are TRBV5-1 and TRBJ1-2, with TRBD1 identical over 9 bases. CDR1 is SGHRS and CDR2 is YFSETQ in the germline V gene. Trimming cost V 1 base and J 8 bases; bases outside gene matches: 9. The CDR3 extends over 15 amino acids. The chain's CDR3 is CASSLPQTGGSGYTF. CDR3 nucleotides: TGCGCCAGCAGCTTGCCCCAGACAGGGGGAAGCGGCTACACCTTC.

The chain carries TRBV5-1 and TRBJ1-2; D perhaps matches TRBD1 (6 bases). There are 15 residues in the CDR3. Between the trimmed V and J ends, which lost 3 bases and 6 bases, there was a span of 18 bases. Germline-derived CDR1 and CDR2 are SGHRS and YFSETQ. The chain's CDR3 is CASSYLSDSTHGYTF. The CDR3 DNA is TGCGCCAGCAGCTACCTCTCGGACAGCACCCATGGCTACACCTTC.

The rearrangement uses TRBV19 and TRBJ1-5, with 7 nucleotides matching TRBD1. CDR3 size: 15 residues. Germline CDR1 reads LNHDA; CDR2 reads SQIVND (reference sequence). V was clipped by 5 bases and J by 8 bases; unmatched bases: 12. The CDR3 protein is CASSSFYSGGEPQHF. Written as DNA, the CDR3 is TGTGCCAGTAGTTCCTTTTACTCAGGGGGAGAGCCCCAGCATTTT.

CDR3 nucleotides: TGTGCCAGCAGCCCACTAGCGGTGGTTTTTGGTAATGAGCAGTTCTTC. Protein sequence: CASSPLAVVFGNEQFF. The rearrangement uses TRBV7-8 and TRBJ2-1, with 8 bases identical to TRBD2. V lost 5 bases, J lost 7 bases, and 13 bases stayed unmatched. Germline values: CDR1 SGHVS, CDR2 FQNEAQ. CDR3 length equals 16 residues.

The chain links TRBV27 to TRBJ2-7; tentatively, D is TRBD1 (5 bases). Deletions cut 1 base from V and 6 bases from J, with 16 bases between. Germline V lookup: CDR1 MNHEY, CDR2 SMNVEV (reference sequence). The CDR3 is 15 residues long. The CDR3 region has the DNA TGTGCCAGCAGTTTATTTAGCCAGGGAAGAGGCGAGCAGTACTTC. Translation: CASSLFSQGRGEQYF.

V and J are TRBV27 and TRBJ1-1, with TRBD1 matching 7 bases. Per germline, CDR1 MNHEY and CDR2 SMNVEV (reference sequence). V lost 5 bases to trimming and J lost 1 base; unmatched junction nucleotides: 7. The CDR3 loop spans 15 amino acids. The CDR3 loop is CASSRYRGPNTEAFF. The CDR3 DNA is TGTGCCAGCAGTAGATACAGGGGACCGAACACTGAAGCTTTCTTT.

This clone showed up just once. The rearrangement joins TRBV28 to TRBJ2-1; D unresolved. V lost 3 bases, J lost 7 bases, and 7 bases lay in between. The CDR3 sequence is 12 residues long. Germline assignment: CDR1 MDHEN and CDR2 SYDVKM. Here the CDR3 DNA reads TGTGCCAGCAGTTTTGAACAAAATGAGCAGTTCTTC. Translation: CASSFEQNEQFF. The full variable domain, its missing parts supplied by reference TRBV28 and TRBJ2-1, is DVKVTQSSRYLVKRTGEKVFLECVQDMDHENMFWYRQDPGLGLRLIYFSYDVKMKEKGDIPEGYSVSREKKERFSLILESASTNQTSMYLCASSFEQNEQFFGPGTRLTVL.

V usage is TRBV9 and J usage is TRBJ1-1; D is undetermined. Germline V lookup: CDR1 SGDLS, CDR2 YYNGEE. The CDR3 is 13 amino acids. Trimming left V 4 bases short and J 2 bases short, with 9 bases between. The CDR3 reads CASSRGRNTEAFF. The DNA of the CDR3 is TGTGCCAGCAGCCGGGGTAGAAACACTGAAGCTTTCTTT.

V gene TRBV15 combines with J gene TRBJ1-1; D not certain. V lost 0 bases, J lost 5 bases, and 10 bases lay in between. The germline V gene has CDR1 LNHNV and CDR2 YYDKDF (reference sequence). There are 14 residues in the CDR3. The CDR3: CATSREAGWTEAFF. The CDR3 nucleotides are TGTGCCACCAGCAGAGAGGCGGGTTGGACTGAAGCTTTCTTT.

As for this clone: A much larger clone differs by one base, so this may be a read error. The chain is built from TRBV29-1 and TRBJ1-5; a weak D match, TRBD1 (6 bases). V lost 7 bases and J 5 bases, leaving 21 bases between the germline ends. Germline CDR1 and CDR2: SQVTM and ANQGSEA. The CDR3 consists of 15 residues. CDR3 in DNA: TGCAGCGGGGGGGTAGGGGGGGCGGAGGATCAGCCCCAGCATTTT. Protein: CSGGVGGAEDQPQHF.

The V and J genes are TRBV12-3 or TRBV12-4 and TRBJ1-2; D remains unclear. The CDR3 is 13 residues long. V was pared by 5 bases and J by 1 base, with 8 bases between. In DNA form, the CDR3 reads TGTGCCAGCAGTAAGACACTTAACTATGGCTACACCTTC. It translates to CASSKTLNYGYTF.